This is a list of T cell receptor beta chains from one sample in a study of blood T cell repertoires in COVID-19. The data were produced by immunoSEQ multiplex PCR, yet TCRdb's version contains in-frame clones alone and is incomplete. In the table there are 150,000 to 200,000 clones, roughly 93% of which are singletons. Sequencing was performed on peripheral blood. The receptors originated from a woman aged 60-70 years with COVID-19, enrolled during active disease. The CDR3 runs from the conserved cysteine through the conserved F or W. Each record gives: D gene, clone size, V gene, J gene, CDR3 DNA, CDR3 protein. D genes are given only for firm matches. Clone size appears in some rows only: once, few, many, or a class for an expanded clone.

d_gene: .; abundance: .; v_gene: TRBV3-1/TRBV3-2; j_gene: TRBJ2-1; CDR3nt: TGTGCCAGCAGCCAAGAACGGTCGCTAGCTGGTGAGCAGTTCTTC; CDR3aa: CASSQERSLAGEQFF
d_gene: .; abundance: .; v_gene: TRBV9; j_gene: TRBJ1-1; CDR3nt: TGTGCCAGCAGCGTAGGAGGGCCCTCTGAAGCTTTCTTT; CDR3aa: CASSVGGPSEAFF
d_gene: TRBD1; abundance: .; v_gene: TRBV10-3; j_gene: TRBJ2-2; CDR3nt: TGTGCCACGGCGGGACAGGGAGTCACCGGGGAGCTGTTTTTT; CDR3aa: CATAGQGVTGELFF
d_gene: TRBD2; abundance: once; v_gene: TRBV7-9; j_gene: TRBJ2-1; CDR3nt: TGTGCCAGCAGCTACAAAGCCGGGACTAGCGGGGGTTATGAGCAGTTCTTC; CDR3aa: CASSYKAGTSGGYEQFF
d_gene: .; abundance: .; v_gene: TRBV10-3; j_gene: TRBJ1-1; CDR3nt: TGTGCCATCAGTGGCTACGCGGGGGCTGAAGCTTTCTTT; CDR3aa: CAISGYAGAEAFF
d_gene: .; abundance: .; v_gene: TRBV4-1; j_gene: TRBJ1-1; CDR3nt: TGCGCCAGCAGCCCCGGGGGGGGGCCCGGGGGCACTGAAGCTTTCTTT; CDR3aa: CASSPGGGPGGTEAFF
d_gene: TRBD1; abundance: .; v_gene: TRBV3-1/TRBV3-2; j_gene: TRBJ1-6; CDR3nt: TGTGCCAGCAGCCGACGGACAGGGGGGATTTCACCCCTCCACTTT; CDR3aa: CASSRRTGGISPLHF
d_gene: TRBD2; abundance: .; v_gene: TRBV4-1; j_gene: TRBJ2-1; CDR3nt: TGCGCCAGCAGCCCCCGACTAGCGGGGGGCATCTATGAGCAGTTCTTC; CDR3aa: CASSPRLAGGIYEQFF
d_gene: TRBD1; abundance: .; v_gene: TRBV7-6; j_gene: TRBJ1-2; CDR3nt: TGTGCCAGCAGCTTAAACTTTCGACAGGGATCTAGGGCCGGCTACACCTTC; CDR3aa: CASSLNFRQGSRAGYTF
d_gene: .; abundance: many; v_gene: TRBV6-5; j_gene: TRBJ2-7; CDR3nt: TGTGCCAGCAGTTACCTCTCCGCGCCCCACGGGGAGCAGTACTTC; CDR3aa: CASSYLSAPHGEQYF
d_gene: .; abundance: .; v_gene: TRBV19; j_gene: TRBJ1-1; CDR3nt: TGTGCCAGTAGTATAGGAACAGGGAGTGAAGCTTTCTTT; CDR3aa: CASSIGTGSEAFF
d_gene: .; abundance: .; v_gene: TRBV5-1; j_gene: TRBJ2-3; CDR3nt: TGCGCCAGCAACCCGGCGGGCCCGGTGGATACGCAGTATTTT; CDR3aa: CASNPAGPVDTQYF
d_gene: TRBD1; abundance: .; v_gene: TRBV7-9; j_gene: TRBJ1-6; CDR3nt: TGTGCCAGCAGCCGGCCAGGGGGCTTAGGATATAATTCACCCCTCCACTTT; CDR3aa: CASSRPGGLGYNSPLHF
d_gene: .; abundance: .; v_gene: TRBV12-3/TRBV12-4; j_gene: TRBJ1-1; CDR3nt: TGTGCCAGCAGTTTTCAGAACACTGAAGCTTTCTTT; CDR3aa: CASSFQNTEAFF
d_gene: .; abundance: .; v_gene: TRBV11-2; j_gene: TRBJ1-2; CDR3nt: TGTGCCAGCAGCCCCCGGACAGACTATGGCTACACCTTC; CDR3aa: CASSPRTDYGYTF
d_gene: .; abundance: .; v_gene: TRBV27; j_gene: TRBJ1-1; CDR3nt: TGTGCCAGCAGTAAACACGCTCGGGGCACTGAAGCTTTCTTT; CDR3aa: CASSKHARGTEAFF
d_gene: TRBD1; abundance: .; v_gene: TRBV19; j_gene: TRBJ2-3; CDR3nt: TGTGCCAGTAGGTTACAGGGGAAAGATACGCAGTATTTT; CDR3aa: CASRLQGKDTQYF
d_gene: .; abundance: .; v_gene: TRBV19; j_gene: TRBJ1-1; CDR3nt: TGTGCCAGTAGTCCCCAGGGCATGAACACTGAAGCTTTCTTT; CDR3aa: CASSPQGMNTEAFF
d_gene: .; abundance: once; v_gene: TRBV4-2; j_gene: TRBJ1-5; CDR3nt: TGTGCCAGCAGCCAAGGCGACAGTTATAGCAATCAGCCCCAGCATTTT; CDR3aa: CASSQGDSYSNQPQHF
d_gene: TRBD2; abundance: .; v_gene: TRBV15; j_gene: TRBJ2-3; CDR3nt: TGTGCCACCAGCAAAGCCGGGACTAGCGGGGCCAGGGGAGCAGATACGCAGTATTTT; CDR3aa: CATSKAGTSGARGADTQYF
d_gene: .; abundance: .; v_gene: TRBV7-2; j_gene: TRBJ1-4; CDR3nt: TGTGCCAGCAGCTCAAGTTTGCAGGGCCCGAGGGGGATTAATGAAAAACTGTTTTTT; CDR3aa: CASSSSLQGPRGINEKLFF
d_gene: .; abundance: .; v_gene: TRBV15; j_gene: TRBJ1-2; CDR3nt: TGTGCCACCAGCAGAGATAACCGGGGACTCAACTATGGCTACACCTTC; CDR3aa: CATSRDNRGLNYGYTF
d_gene: TRBD1; abundance: .; v_gene: TRBV19; j_gene: TRBJ2-5; CDR3nt: TGTGCCAGTAGTATCCGCGGTCCCGGGACAGATTACCAAGAGACCCAGTACTTC; CDR3aa: CASSIRGPGTDYQETQYF
d_gene: .; abundance: .; v_gene: TRBV7-2; j_gene: TRBJ2-2; CDR3nt: TGTGCCAGCAGCGCCTTTCTAGCGACGAACACCGGGGAGCTGTTTTTT; CDR3aa: CASSAFLATNTGELFF
d_gene: .; abundance: .; v_gene: TRBV7-9; j_gene: TRBJ2-1; CDR3nt: TGTGCCAGCAGCCCCTGGGGGGATGAGCAGTTCTTC; CDR3aa: CASSPWGDEQFF
d_gene: .; abundance: once; v_gene: TRBV23-1; j_gene: TRBJ1-5; CDR3nt: TGCGCCAGCAGTCAATCTTATCGGGGGAGGCAGCCCCAGCATTTT; CDR3aa: CASSQSYRGRQPQHF
d_gene: .; abundance: .; v_gene: TRBV11-2; j_gene: TRBJ2-5; CDR3nt: TGTGCCAGCAGCTTAGATCTGGTGGGGGGAGAGACCCAGTACTTC; CDR3aa: CASSLDLVGGETQYF
d_gene: .; abundance: .; v_gene: TRBV19; j_gene: TRBJ1-1; CDR3nt: TGTGCCAGTAGTCAACAGGGCCAAATGAACACTGAAGCTTTCTTT; CDR3aa: CASSQQGQMNTEAFF
d_gene: TRBD1; abundance: .; v_gene: TRBV6-5; j_gene: TRBJ1-2; CDR3nt: TGTGCCAGCAGTTTCCGGACAGGGTTAGGCTATGGCTACACCTTC; CDR3aa: CASSFRTGLGYGYTF
d_gene: .; abundance: .; v_gene: TRBV15; j_gene: TRBJ1-2; CDR3nt: TGTGCCACCAGCAGAGCCCGGCAGGGAAACTATGGCTACACCTTC; CDR3aa: CATSRARQGNYGYTF
d_gene: .; abundance: .; v_gene: TRBV14; j_gene: TRBJ1-1; CDR3nt: TGTGCCAGCAGCCAAGATTGGGGGGACACTGAAGCTTTCTTT; CDR3aa: CASSQDWGDTEAFF
d_gene: TRBD1; abundance: .; v_gene: TRBV15; j_gene: TRBJ1-4; CDR3nt: TGTGCCACCAGCTTCGGGACAGTCAATGAAAAACTGTTTTTT; CDR3aa: CATSFGTVNEKLFF
d_gene: .; abundance: once; v_gene: TRBV6-2/TRBV6-3; j_gene: TRBJ1-2; CDR3nt: TGTGCCAGCAGTTTCTCGGCCTATGGCTACACCTTC; CDR3aa: CASSFSAYGYTF
d_gene: .; abundance: .; v_gene: TRBV5-1; j_gene: TRBJ1-3; CDR3nt: TGCGCCAGCAGCCGTCGCGGCTCTGGAAACACCATATATTTT; CDR3aa: CASSRRGSGNTIYF
d_gene: .; abundance: .; v_gene: TRBV5-1; j_gene: TRBJ2-2; CDR3nt: TGCGCCAGCAGCTTGGAGACAGGAGGGAACACCGGGGAGCTGTTTTTT; CDR3aa: CASSLETGGNTGELFF
d_gene: TRBD2; abundance: once; v_gene: TRBV2; j_gene: TRBJ2-7; CDR3nt: TGTGCCAGCAGGACGCGGGGGGGATCCTACGAGCAGTACTTC; CDR3aa: CASRTRGGSYEQYF
d_gene: .; abundance: .; v_gene: TRBV20-1; j_gene: TRBJ1-2; CDR3nt: TGCAGTGCTAGTTTTAGGGGAAGCTACACCTTC; CDR3aa: CSASFRGSYTF
d_gene: .; abundance: once; v_gene: TRBV3-1/TRBV3-2; j_gene: TRBJ2-7; CDR3nt: TGTGCCAGCAGCCAAGTTGGGGCCGGGACTTCTGGGCAGTACTTC; CDR3aa: CASSQVGAGTSGQYF
d_gene: TRBD1; abundance: .; v_gene: TRBV7-8; j_gene: TRBJ2-4; CDR3nt: TGTGCCAGCAGCCGCACCCCTGGGACAGGGGGCATTCAGTACTTC; CDR3aa: CASSRTPGTGGIQYF
d_gene: TRBD2; abundance: once; v_gene: TRBV10-2; j_gene: TRBJ2-7; CDR3nt: TGCGCCAGCCACCGGGGGGGGGCGAGCGACGAGCAGTACTTC; CDR3aa: CASHRGGASDEQYF
d_gene: .; abundance: once; v_gene: TRBV3-1/TRBV3-2; j_gene: TRBJ1-1; CDR3nt: TGTGCCAGCAGCCAAGTTCCGGGAGCTGAAGCTTTCTTT; CDR3aa: CASSQVPGAEAFF
d_gene: TRBD2; abundance: .; v_gene: TRBV3-1/TRBV3-2; j_gene: TRBJ2-7; CDR3nt: TGTGCCAGCAGCCAAGCTTCTAGCGGGGGGCCCCTGGAGCAGTACTTC; CDR3aa: CASSQASSGGPLEQYF
d_gene: .; abundance: .; v_gene: TRBV5-6; j_gene: TRBJ2-7; CDR3nt: TGTGCCAGCAGCTCAACGGGGGTCACCTACGAGCAGTACTTC; CDR3aa: CASSSTGVTYEQYF